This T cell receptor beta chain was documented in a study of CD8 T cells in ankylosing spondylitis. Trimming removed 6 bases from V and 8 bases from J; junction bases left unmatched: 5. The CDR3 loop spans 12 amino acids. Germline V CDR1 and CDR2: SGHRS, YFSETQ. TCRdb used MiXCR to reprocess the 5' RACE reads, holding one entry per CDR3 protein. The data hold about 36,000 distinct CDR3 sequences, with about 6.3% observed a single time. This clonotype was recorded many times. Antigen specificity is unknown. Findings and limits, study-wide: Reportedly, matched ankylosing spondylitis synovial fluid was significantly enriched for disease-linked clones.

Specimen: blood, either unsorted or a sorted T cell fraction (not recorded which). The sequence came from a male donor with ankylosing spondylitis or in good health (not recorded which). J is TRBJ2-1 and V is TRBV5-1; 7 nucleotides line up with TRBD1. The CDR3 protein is CASTDREHEQFF. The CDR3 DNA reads TGCGCCAGCACCGACAGGGAACATGAGCAGTTCTTC. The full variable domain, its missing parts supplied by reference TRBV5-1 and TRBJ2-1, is KAGVTQTPRYLIKTRGQQVTLSCSPISGHRSVSWYQQTPGQGLQFLFEYFSETQRNKGNFPGRFSGRQFSNSRSEMNVSTLELGDSALYLCASTDREHEQFFGPGTRLTVL.